Sequencing of this T cell receptor (beta chain) was carried out in a study of Graves' ophthalmopathy and Graves' hyperthyroidism. Study context: At the time of initial diagnosis and before any treatment, peripheral blood was collected. General study results and limits: Blood samples also showed most expanded thyroid clonotypes exceeding 0.001 frequency. Sensitivity reached approximately 71% and specificity more than 72% when the model predicted ophthalmopathy progression.

Details on this clonotype: What it binds is unknown.

TCR beta CDR3 amplification used RNA transcripts. An initial RT-PCR round employing HTBI primers preceded a second-round multiplex PCR. TCRdb called the multiplex PCR reads again in MiXCR, with one record for every CDR3 protein. This sample has some 750,000 distinct CDR3 sequences; roughly 40% occur once, and the top ten carry 40% to 45%. V was trimmed by 4 bases and J by 2 bases, leaving 18 bases between them. The CDR3 sequence is 16 residues long. Germline assignment: CDR1 SGHDN and CDR2 FVKESK. The TCR originated in an adult man with Graves' ophthalmopathy. This rearrangement joins TRBV14 to TRBJ2-7, with D unclear. Material for sequencing was peripheral blood. Written as DNA, the CDR3 is TGTGCCAGCAGCCGACATTACGGGTTGAGGACCTACGAGCAGTACTTC. Encoded protein: CASSRHYGLRTYEQYF.